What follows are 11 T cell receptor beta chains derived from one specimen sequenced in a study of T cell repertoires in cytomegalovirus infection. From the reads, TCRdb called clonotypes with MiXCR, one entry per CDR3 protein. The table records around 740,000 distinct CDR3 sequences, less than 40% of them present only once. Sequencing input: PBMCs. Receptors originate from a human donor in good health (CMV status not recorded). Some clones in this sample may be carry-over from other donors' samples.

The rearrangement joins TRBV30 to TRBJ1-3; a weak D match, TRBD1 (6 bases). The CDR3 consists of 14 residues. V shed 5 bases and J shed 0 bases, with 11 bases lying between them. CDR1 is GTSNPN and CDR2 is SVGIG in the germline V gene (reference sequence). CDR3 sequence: CAWGTGNSGNTIYF. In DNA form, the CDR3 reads TGTGCCTGGGGTACAGGGAACTCTGGAAACACCATATATTTT.

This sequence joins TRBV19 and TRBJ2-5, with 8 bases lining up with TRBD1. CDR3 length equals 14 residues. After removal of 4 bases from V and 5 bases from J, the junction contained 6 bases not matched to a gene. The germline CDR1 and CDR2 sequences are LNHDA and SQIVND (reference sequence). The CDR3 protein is CASSTDRGRETQYF. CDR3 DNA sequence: TGTGCCAGTAGTACCGACAGGGGACGGGAGACCCAGTACTTC.

In DNA form, the CDR3 reads TGCGCCAGCCGAAGCTTGGGCAGGCCGTATGGCTACACCTTC. As protein: CASRSLGRPYGYTF. This chain connects TRBV5-1 to TRBJ1-2; D is unclear. The CDR3 runs 14 residues. V lost 7 bases and J lost 5, with 18 bases in between. Per the germline V gene, CDR1 is SGHRS and CDR2 is YFSETQ. Variable domain in full (rest from reference TRBV5-1 and TRBJ1-2): KAGVTQTPRYLIKTRGQQVTLSCSPISGHRSVSWYQQTPGQGLQFLFEYFSETQRNKGNFPGRFSGRQFSNSRSEMNVSTLELGDSALYLCASRSLGRPYGYTFGSGTRLTVV.

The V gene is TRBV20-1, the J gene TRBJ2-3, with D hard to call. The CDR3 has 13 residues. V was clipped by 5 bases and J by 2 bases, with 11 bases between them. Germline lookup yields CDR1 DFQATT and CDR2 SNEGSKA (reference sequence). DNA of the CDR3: TGCAGTGCTCCAACCACTTACACAGATACGCAGTATTTT. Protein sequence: CSAPTTYTDTQYF.

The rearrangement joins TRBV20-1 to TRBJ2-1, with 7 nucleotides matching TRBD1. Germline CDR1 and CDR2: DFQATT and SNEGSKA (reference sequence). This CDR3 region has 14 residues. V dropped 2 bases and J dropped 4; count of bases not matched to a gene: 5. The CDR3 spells CSARIPGQYNEQFF. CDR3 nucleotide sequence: TGCAGTGCTAGAATTCCGGGACAGTACAATGAGCAGTTCTTC.

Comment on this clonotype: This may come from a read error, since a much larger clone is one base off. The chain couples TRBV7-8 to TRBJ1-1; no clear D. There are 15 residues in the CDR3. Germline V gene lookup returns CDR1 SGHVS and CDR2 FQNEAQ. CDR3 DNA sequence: TGTGGCAGCAGCTTAGGAGGGTCTTCTTACACTGAAGCTTTCTTT. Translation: CGSSLGGSSYTEAFF. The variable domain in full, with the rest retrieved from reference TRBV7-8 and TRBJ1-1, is GAGVSQSPRYKVAKRGQDVALRCDPISGHVSLFWYQQALGQGPEFLTYFQNEAQLDKSGLPSDRFFAERPEGSVSTLKIQRTQQEDSAVYLCGSSLGGSSYTEAFFGQGTRLTVV.

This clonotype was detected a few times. The CDR3 sequence: CASSYSILSNQPQHF. The CDR3 nucleotides read TGTGCCAGCAGTTACTCCATCTTAAGCAATCAGCCCCAGCATTTT. The rearrangement joins TRBV6-2 or TRBV6-3 to TRBJ1-5; no clear D gene. V lost 0 bases, J lost 1 base, and 7 bases lay in between. The V gene's germline CDR1 is MNHEY and CDR2 SVGEGT. The CDR3 runs 15 residues.

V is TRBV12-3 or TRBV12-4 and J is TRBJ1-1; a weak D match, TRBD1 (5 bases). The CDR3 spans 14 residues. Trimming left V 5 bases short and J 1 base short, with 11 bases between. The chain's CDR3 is CASSVSRGNTEAFF. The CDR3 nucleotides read TGTGCCAGCAGTGTGTCGAGGGGGAACACTGAAGCTTTCTTT.

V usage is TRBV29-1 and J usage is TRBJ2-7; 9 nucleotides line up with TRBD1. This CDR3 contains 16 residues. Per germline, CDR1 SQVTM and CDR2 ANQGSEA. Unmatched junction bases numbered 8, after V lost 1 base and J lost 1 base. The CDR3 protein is CSVEGPGTGFSYEQYF. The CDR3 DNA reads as TGCAGCGTTGAAGGACCAGGGACAGGGTTTTCCTACGAGCAGTACTTC.

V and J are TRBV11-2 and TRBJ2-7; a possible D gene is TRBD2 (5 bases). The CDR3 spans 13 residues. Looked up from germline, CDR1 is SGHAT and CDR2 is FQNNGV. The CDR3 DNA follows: TGTGCCATCAGCTTGGGTGCGGGTTACGAGCAGTACGTC. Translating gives CAISLGAGYEQYV.

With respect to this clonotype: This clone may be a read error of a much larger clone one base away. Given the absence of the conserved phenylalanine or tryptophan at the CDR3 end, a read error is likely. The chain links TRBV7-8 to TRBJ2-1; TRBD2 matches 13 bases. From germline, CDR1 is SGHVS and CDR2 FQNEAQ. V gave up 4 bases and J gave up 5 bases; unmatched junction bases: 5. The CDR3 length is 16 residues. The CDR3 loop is CASSYTSGRADNEQFL. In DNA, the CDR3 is TGTGCCAGCAGCTACACTAGCGGGAGGGCGGACAATGAGCAGTTCTTA.